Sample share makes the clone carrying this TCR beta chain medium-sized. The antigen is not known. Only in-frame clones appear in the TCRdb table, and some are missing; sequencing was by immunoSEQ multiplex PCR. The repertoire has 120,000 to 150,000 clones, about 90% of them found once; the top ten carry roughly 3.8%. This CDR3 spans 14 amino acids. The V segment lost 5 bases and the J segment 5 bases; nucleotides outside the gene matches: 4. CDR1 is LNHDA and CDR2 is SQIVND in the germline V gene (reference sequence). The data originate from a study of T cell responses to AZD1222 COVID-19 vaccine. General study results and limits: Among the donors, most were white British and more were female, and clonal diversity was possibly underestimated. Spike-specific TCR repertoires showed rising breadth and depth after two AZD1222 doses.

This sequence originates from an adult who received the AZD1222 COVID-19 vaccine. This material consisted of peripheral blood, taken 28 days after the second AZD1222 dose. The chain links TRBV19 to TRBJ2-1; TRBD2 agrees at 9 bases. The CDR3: CASSWGTSNNEQFF. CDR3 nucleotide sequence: TGTGCCAGTAGTTGGGGGACTAGCAACAATGAGCAGTTCTTC.